Presented here are 24 T cell receptor beta chains from one specimen sequenced in a study of cytomegalovirus exposure and HLA in healthy donors. 13 Jbeta primers and 60 Vbeta primers were used for the PCR. TCRdb's copy holds only in-frame clones and misses some; the assay was immunoSEQ multiplex PCR. Found here are around 180,000 clones, roughly nine tenths of them singletons; the top ten hold less than 0.3%. The sequenced sample was PBMCs. The origin of the receptors is a girl younger than two in good health and CMV-seronegative.

This clone occurred a few times. The chain combines TRBV19 with TRBJ1-1, with 9 bases lining up with TRBD1. This CDR3 spans 13 amino acids. The V gene's germline CDR1 is LNHDA and CDR2 SQIVND (reference sequence). Trimming removed 10 bases from V and 1 base from J; junction bases left unmatched: 4. The CDR3 spells CATGTGTNTEAFF. The CDR3 DNA reads as TGTGCCACCGGGACAGGGACGAACACTGAAGCTTTCTTT.

The CDR3 DNA reads as TGCAGCTTCTCCTGGACAGTTGGATTCTACGAGCAGTACTTC. Translating it yields CSFSWTVGFYEQYF. The chain uses TRBV29-1 and TRBJ2-7; possible D gene TRBD1, 6 bases. Germline V gene data show CDR1 as SQVTM and CDR2 as ANQGSEA. V gave up 8 bases and J gave up 3 bases, with 20 bases separating them. The CDR3 has 14 residues.

This sequence joins TRBV11-3 and TRBJ2-1; D is perhaps TRBD1 (5 bases). This CDR3 is 16 amino acids long. CDR1 SGHNT and CDR2 YENEEA come from the germline V gene. The germline V and J ends were trimmed by 5 bases and 6 bases, with 20 bases remaining between them. The CDR3 DNA sequence: TGTGCCAGCAGCACCAGTGGGGCCACTACTTCCAATGAGCAGTTCTTC. Protein sequence: CASSTSGATTSNEQFF.

The chain combines TRBV23-1 with TRBJ2-5; 10 bases align to TRBD1. TRBV23-1 is an open reading frame whose function is uncertain. V lost 2 bases and J lost 5; bases outside the gene matches: 8. The CDR3 is made up of 16 amino acids. The CDR3 here is CASSQGDRGGIETQYF. CDR3 nucleotide sequence: TGCGCCAGCAGTCAAGGGGACAGGGGTGGGATTGAGACCCAGTACTTC.

With regard to this clone: Other nucleotide sequences in the sample specify the same CDR3. The chain combines TRBV4-1 with TRBJ2-5, with TRBD2 identical over 8 bases. Trimming removed 0 bases from V and 4 bases from J; junction bases left unmatched: 7. This CDR3 spans 16 amino acids. The germline CDR1 and CDR2 sequences are MGHRA and YSYEKL. The CDR3 sequence: CASSQDREGERETQYF. The CDR3 DNA follows: TGCGCCAGCAGCCAAGATCGGGAGGGGGAGAGAGAGACCCAGTACTTC.

This clone was seen only once. The V call is TRBV4-1, the J call TRBJ1-4; 11 bases are a match to TRBD1. CDR1 and CDR2 from the germline V gene are MGHRA and YSYEKL. This CDR3 is 18 amino acids long. Trimming removed 6 bases from V and 2 bases from J; junction bases left unmatched: 11. The CDR3 reads CASRSPGQGASTNEKLFF. The CDR3 DNA reads TGCGCCAGCAGAAGCCCAGGACAGGGGGCCTCGACTAATGAAAAACTGTTTTTT.

CDR3 sequence (DNA): TGTGCCAGCAGTGGGGGGGGCAGGCCTTCACCCCTCCACTTT. Translated: CASSGGGRPSPLHF. V and J are TRBV6-1 and TRBJ1-6, with D perhaps matching TRBD1 (6 bases). The CDR3 runs to 14 residues. Germline CDR1 reads MNHNS; CDR2 reads SASEGT. Trimming took off 4 bases at V and 9 bases at J, with 13 bases between the two ends.

The chain links TRBV6-5 to TRBJ2-7; 10 bases align to TRBD1. The V segment lost 5 bases and the J segment 3 bases; nucleotides outside the gene matches: 7. This CDR3 region has 15 residues. The germline V gene encodes CDR1 MNHEY and CDR2 SVGAGI. The CDR3 nucleotides read TGTGCCAGCAGTCGGGACAGGACAGGGGGCTACGAGCAGTACTTC. It is translated as CASSRDRTGGYEQYF.

This chain uses TRBV7-8 with TRBJ2-7, with D possibly TRBD1 on 6 matching bases. Germline V gives CDR1 SGHVS, CDR2 FQNEAQ. The CDR3 length is 13 residues. The germline V and J ends were trimmed by 5 bases and 3 bases, with 11 bases remaining between them. The chain's CDR3 is CASSTGQFYEQYF. The CDR3 DNA reads as TGTGCCAGCAGCACCGGACAGTTCTACGAGCAGTACTTC.

The chain has TRBV7-9 and TRBJ2-2; D possibly corresponds to TRBD2 (6 bases). Looked up from germline, CDR1 is SEHNR and CDR2 is FQNEAQ (reference sequence). The germline V and J ends were trimmed by 1 base and 1 base, with 10 bases remaining between them. The CDR3 spans 16 residues. DNA for the CDR3: TGTGCCAGCAGCTTAGTCGGGACTGAGAACACCGGGGAGCTGTTTTTT. Translation gives CASSLVGTENTGELFF.

The chain joins TRBV5-4 to TRBJ1-2; D not resolved. Germline loops: CDR1 SGHNT, CDR2 YYREEE (reference sequence). This CDR3 has 13 amino acids. The ends were cut back, 3 bases at V and 1 base at J, with 7 bases in the middle. CDR3 sequence: CASSSNLNYGYTF. DNA for the CDR3: TGTGCCAGCAGCTCTAACCTTAACTATGGCTACACCTTC. Full variable domain (rest looked up from reference TRBV5-4 and TRBJ1-2): ETGVTQSPTHLIKTRGQQVTLRCSSQSGHNTVSWYQQALGQGPQFIFQYYREEENGRGNFPPRFSGLQFPNYSSELNVNALELDDSALYLCASSSNLNYGYTFGSGTRLTVV.

The CDR3 loop is CASSGASTGGTETQYF. The CDR3 nucleotides read TGTGCCAGCAGCGGGGCTAGCACGGGAGGTACCGAGACCCAGTACTTC. The rearrangement links TRBV9 to TRBJ2-5, with TRBD2 matching over 7 bases. Germline lookup yields CDR1 SGDLS and CDR2 YYNGEE. This CDR3 has 16 amino acids. Unmatched junction bases numbered 13, after V lost 3 bases and J lost 5 bases.

V is TRBV9 and J is TRBJ2-1, with D possibly being TRBD2 (6 bases). The CDR3 spans 16 residues. The ends were cut back, 2 bases at V and 2 bases at J, with 14 bases in the middle. Germline V CDR1 and CDR2: SGDLS, YYNGEE. In DNA, the CDR3 is TGTGCCAGCAGCGTCTACGGGACTTCAACCTACAATGAGCAGTTCTTC. It is translated as CASSVYGTSTYNEQFF.

The CDR3 nucleotides are TGCGCCAGCAGCCGAAAGGGGACATTCGATTTAACAGATACGCAGTATTTT. Amino acids: CASSRKGTFDLTDTQYF. The chain couples TRBV5-1 to TRBJ2-3, with TRBD1 as a possible D gene (6 bases). V was cut by 4 bases and J by 3 bases, with 21 bases left in between. Germline V CDR1 and CDR2: SGHRS, YFSETQ. The CDR3 totals 17 residues.

J is TRBJ2-7 and V is TRBV4-2, with TRBD2 matching over 10 bases. V was clipped by 4 bases and J by 3 bases; unmatched bases: 6. CDR3 length: 15 residues. Germline-derived CDR1 and CDR2 are LGHNA and YNFKEQ. CDR3 nucleotides: TGTGCCAGCAGCCCCCTAGCGGGAGCGCTCTACGAGCAGTACTTC. Translated, it gives CASSPLAGALYEQYF.

The genes are TRBV9 and TRBJ2-7, with 10 bases that match TRBD2. This CDR3 region has 15 residues. CDR1 SGDLS and CDR2 YYNGEE come from the germline V gene. V lost 0 bases and J lost 3; bases outside the gene matches: 3. CDR3 loop: CASSVDVAGGYEQYF. The CDR3 bases are TGTGCCAGCAGCGTAGATGTAGCGGGGGGCTACGAGCAGTACTTC. Full variable domain (rest looked up from reference TRBV9 and TRBJ2-7): DSGVTQTPKHLITATGQRVTLRCSPRSGDLSVYWYQQSLDQGLQFLIQYYNGEERAKGNILERFSAQQFPDLHSELNLSSLELGDSALYFCASSVDVAGGYEQYFGPGTRLTVT.

This sequence joins TRBV15 and TRBJ1-4, with a tentative D call TRBD1 (5 bases). This CDR3 is 15 amino acids long. Germline assignment: CDR1 LNHNV and CDR2 YYDKDF (reference sequence). Trimming removed 3 bases at V and 5 bases at J, with 13 bases between. The CDR3, as DNA: TGTGCCACCAGCAGGGGGCGGGATCCCAATGAAAAACTGTTTTTT. Residues: CATSRGRDPNEKLFF. The variable domain in full, completed from reference TRBV15 and TRBJ1-4, reads DAMVIQNPRYQVTQFGKPVTLSCSQTLNHNVMYWYQQKSSQAPKLLFHYYDKDFNNEADTPDNFQSRRPNTSFCFLDIRSPGLGDTAMYLCATSRGRDPNEKLFFGSGTQLSVL.

The J gene is TRBJ2-7, the V gene TRBV4-3; D may be TRBD1 (6 bases). The V gene lost 0 bases and the J gene lost 4 bases, with 13 bases spanning the gap. The germline V gene has CDR1 LGHNA and CDR2 YSLEER. CDR3 size: 15 residues. CDR3 DNA sequence: TGCGCCAGCAGCCAAGATACAGGGATGGTTTACGAGCAGTACTTC. This sequence encodes CASSQDTGMVYEQYF.

This clone was observed once. The genes are TRBV5-5 and TRBJ1-4; D perhaps matches TRBD1 (6 bases). The V and J ends lost 1 base and 2 bases respectively, with 12 bases between them. The CDR3 extends over 16 amino acids. The germline gives CDR1 SGHKS, CDR2 YYEKEE (reference sequence). Written as DNA, the CDR3 is TGTGCCAGCAGCTTGATCCCCAGGGGCACTAATGAAAAACTGTTTTTT. This encodes CASSLIPRGTNEKLFF.

The V gene is TRBV19, the J gene TRBJ2-2, with D unclear. Germline CDR1 and CDR2: LNHDA and SQIVND (reference sequence). The CDR3 spans 15 residues. Between the trimmed V and J ends, which lost 7 bases and 4 bases, there was a span of 16 bases. In DNA, the CDR3 is TGTGCCAGTACCAGCGATTTTGGTACCACCGGGGAGCTGTTTTTT. It is translated as CASTSDFGTTGELFF.

In this sample, this clone turned up once. The chain joins TRBV29-1 to TRBJ2-7; 9 bases align to TRBD1. With 1 base clipped from V and 3 bases from J, the junction kept 4 bases outside the gene matches. The CDR3 is 14 residues long. Germline CDR1 reads SQVTM; CDR2 reads ANQGSEA. CDR3 in amino acids: CSVEALTGGYEQYF. The DNA for the CDR3 is TGCAGCGTTGAAGCCCTGACAGGGGGCTACGAGCAGTACTTC.

This clone was counted between two and nine times. The chain recombines TRBV7-9 with TRBJ1-4; D remains ambiguous. Trimming took 3 bases from V and 8 from J, leaving 13 bases between them. Germline CDR1 reads SEHNR; CDR2 reads FQNEAQ (reference sequence). The CDR3 contains 14 residues. The CDR3 reads CASSLGPRVEKLFF. For the CDR3, the DNA is TGTGCCAGCAGCTTGGGCCCGCGGGTCGAAAAACTGTTTTTT.

The chain links TRBV19 to TRBJ2-7, with 12 nucleotides matching TRBD1. Germline-derived CDR1 and CDR2 are LNHDA and SQIVND (reference sequence). Trimming removed 4 bases from V and 3 bases from J; junction bases left unmatched: 4. This CDR3 is built from 15 residues. This CDR3 is CASSTGTGGFYEQYF. CDR3 nucleotides: TGTGCCAGTAGTACCGGGACAGGGGGCTTCTACGAGCAGTACTTC. The full variable domain, in which reference TRBV19 and TRBJ2-7 provide the parts outside the CDR3, is DGGITQSPKYLFRKEGQNVTLSCEQNLNHDAMYWYRQDPGQGLRLIYYSQIVNDFQKGDIAEGYSVSREKKESFPLTVTSAQKNPTAFYLCASSTGTGGFYEQYFGPGTRLTVT.

This rearrangement joins TRBV6-1 to TRBJ1-5; the D gene is possibly TRBD1 (5 bases). The CDR3 spans 11 residues. Trimming left V 4 bases short and J 15 bases short, with 13 bases between. Germline lookup yields CDR1 MNHNS and CDR2 SASEGT. The CDR3 nucleotides are TGTGCCAGCAGTGCCTACAGGTCCCTGCATTTT. This gives the protein CASSAYRSLHF.